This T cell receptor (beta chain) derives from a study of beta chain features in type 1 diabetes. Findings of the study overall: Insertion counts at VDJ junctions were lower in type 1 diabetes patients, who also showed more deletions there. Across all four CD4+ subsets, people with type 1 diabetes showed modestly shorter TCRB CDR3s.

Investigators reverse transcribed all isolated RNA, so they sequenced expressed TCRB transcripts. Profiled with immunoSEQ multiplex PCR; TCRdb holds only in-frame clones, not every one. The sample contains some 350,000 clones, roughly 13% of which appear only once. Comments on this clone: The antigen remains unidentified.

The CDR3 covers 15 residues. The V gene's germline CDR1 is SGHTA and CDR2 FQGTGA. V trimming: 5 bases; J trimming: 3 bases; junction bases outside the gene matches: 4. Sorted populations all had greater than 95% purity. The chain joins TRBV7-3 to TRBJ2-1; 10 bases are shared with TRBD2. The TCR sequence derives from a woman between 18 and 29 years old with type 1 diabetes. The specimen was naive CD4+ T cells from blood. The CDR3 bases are TGTGCCAGCAGCAGGACTAGCGGATTCTACAATGAGCAGTTCTTC. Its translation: CASSRTSGFYNEQFF.